These 5 T cell receptor beta chains were sequenced from one sample in a study of T cell responses to AZD1222 COVID-19 vaccine. Libraries were prepared by immunoSEQ multiplex PCR; TCRdb keeps only in-frame clonotypes and omits some of them. Of approximately 100,000 clones in the sample, approximately 89% were seen once. The source material was peripheral blood, sampled on day 0 of AZD1222 vaccination. Source of these receptors: an adult in good health.

V gene TRBV15 combines with J gene TRBJ2-1; weak D call: TRBD2 (7 bases). V lost 6 bases, J lost 3 bases, and 21 bases lay in between. This CDR3 comprises 17 residues. Germline CDR1 is LNHNV and CDR2 is YYDKDF (reference sequence). CDR3 DNA: TGTGCCACCAGAGCTACTACAAGCGGGGACAACTACAATGAGCAGTTCTTC. Amino acids: CATRATTSGDNYNEQFF.

This rearrangement joins TRBV9 to TRBJ1-5; D is ambiguous. V was cut by 3 bases and J by 0 bases, with 10 bases left in between. Germline V gives CDR1 SGDLS, CDR2 YYNGEE. The CDR3 loop spans 15 amino acids. The CDR3 bases are TGTGCCAGCAGCGCTACACATTATAGCAATCAGCCCCAGCATTTT. It codes for CASSATHYSNQPQHF.

The chain recombines TRBV30 with TRBJ2-7; the match to TRBD1 covers 9 bases. Germline V gives CDR1 GTSNPN, CDR2 SVGIG (reference sequence). Unmatched junction bases numbered 7, after V lost 3 bases and J lost 1 base. The CDR3 totals 15 residues. CDR3 sequence: CAWRAGTGWSYEQYF. The CDR3 bases are TGTGCCTGGAGAGCCGGGACAGGGTGGTCCTACGAGCAGTACTTC.

The gene calls are TRBV19 and TRBJ1-5; D unresolved. V gave up 6 bases and J gave up 6 bases, with 12 bases separating them. The CDR3 contains 13 residues. Germline lookup yields CDR1 LNHDA and CDR2 SQIVND (reference sequence). The CDR3 DNA sequence: TGTGCCAGTAGGGACGGGCCTCCTCAGCCCCAGCATTTT. Protein: CASRDGPPQPQHF.

This chain connects TRBV5-4 to TRBJ1-3; a possible D gene is TRBD1 (5 bases). V was shortened by 6 bases and J by 0 bases, with 10 bases between the two germline ends. In germline, CDR1 is SGHNT, CDR2 YYREEE (reference sequence). The length of the CDR3 is 14 residues. The CDR3 spells CASKRDASGNTIYF. CDR3 in DNA: TGTGCCAGCAAAAGGGACGCCTCTGGAAACACCATATATTTT.